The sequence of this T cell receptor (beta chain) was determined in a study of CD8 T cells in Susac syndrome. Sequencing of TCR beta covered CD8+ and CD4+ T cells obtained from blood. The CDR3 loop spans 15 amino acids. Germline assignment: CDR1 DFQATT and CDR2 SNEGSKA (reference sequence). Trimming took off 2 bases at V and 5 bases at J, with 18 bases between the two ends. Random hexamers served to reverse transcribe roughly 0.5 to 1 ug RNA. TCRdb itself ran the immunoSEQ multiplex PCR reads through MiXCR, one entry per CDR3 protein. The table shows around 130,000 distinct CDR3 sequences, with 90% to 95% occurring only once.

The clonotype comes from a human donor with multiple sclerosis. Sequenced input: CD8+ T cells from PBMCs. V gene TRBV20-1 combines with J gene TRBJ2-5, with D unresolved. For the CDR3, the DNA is TGCAGTGCTAGAAATTATTTGGCCCTCGCGGAGACCCAGTACTTC. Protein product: CSARNYLALAETQYF.